Shown below are 27 T cell receptor beta chains from a single sample sequenced in a study of cytomegalovirus exposure and HLA in healthy donors. The PCR used 60 Vbeta and 13 Jbeta primers. Data came from immunoSEQ multiplex PCR; TCRdb stores just in-frame clones and leaves some out. The sample lists about 160,000 clones; around 63% were seen once. Sequencing was performed on PBMCs. These receptors originate from a woman younger than 35 in good health and CMV-seropositive.

This sequence joins TRBV7-9 and TRBJ2-5, with TRBD1 identical over 7 bases. Per the germline V gene, CDR1 is SEHNR and CDR2 is FQNEAQ (reference sequence). This CDR3 is 18 amino acids long. Germline trimming cut 2 bases from V and 2 bases from J; bases unmatched to any gene: 14. CDR3 coding DNA: TGTGCCAGCAGCTTACCCCCACAGGGGCGATGGGAACAAGAGACCCAGTACTTC. It encodes CASSLPPQGRWEQETQYF.

The chain uses TRBV27 and TRBJ1-1; TRBD1 is a possible D gene (5 bases). The germline V gene encodes CDR1 MNHEY and CDR2 SMNVEV (reference sequence). V lost 6 bases, J lost 1 base, and 12 bases lay in between. The CDR3 length is 14 residues. The CDR3 bases are TGTGCCAGCAGGGGAGGGGCTGGGAACACTGAAGCTTTCTTT. Translated: CASRGGAGNTEAFF.

J is TRBJ2-7 and V is TRBV10-3, with 9 bases identical to TRBD1. The V and J ends lost 0 bases and 5 bases, in that order; junction bases with no gene match: 11. Germline V gene sequence: CDR1 ENHRY, CDR2 SYGVKD. CDR3 size: 17 residues. Here the CDR3 DNA reads TGTGCCATCAGTGAGTCGGTTGAGGGACAGGGTGGCCACGAGCAGTACTTC. Its translation: CAISESVEGQGGHEQYF.

In this sample, this clone turned up a few times. The chain couples TRBV19 to TRBJ2-2, with 8 bases aligning to TRBD2. V was pared by 9 bases and J by 5 bases, with 14 bases of the junction left unmatched. Per the germline V gene, CDR1 is LNHDA and CDR2 is SQIVND (reference sequence). The length of the CDR3 is 16 residues. The CDR3: CASYSYRGGATGELFF. CDR3 in DNA: TGTGCCAGCTACAGCTATCGGGGGGGTGCTACCGGGGAGCTGTTTTTT.

The chain has TRBV2 and TRBJ2-7; 13 bases are shared with TRBD2. V was clipped by 3 bases and J by 4 bases; unmatched bases: 6. The V gene's germline CDR1 is SNHLY and CDR2 FYNNEI. The CDR3 loop spans 16 amino acids. CDR3 coding DNA: TGTGCCAGCAGTGATTCTGGACTAGCGGGGGATTACGAGCAGTACTTC. This codes for CASSDSGLAGDYEQYF.

This clone is a singleton in its sample. This rearrangement joins TRBV6-6 to TRBJ2-5; 7 nucleotides align to TRBD1. Germline lookup yields CDR1 MNHNY and CDR2 SVGAGI (reference sequence). The V segment lost 3 bases and the J segment 5 bases; nucleotides outside the gene matches: 9. The CDR3 has 15 residues. CDR3 coding DNA: TGTGCCAGCAGTTATGGACAGGAGGAAGGGGAGACCCAGTACTTC. Translated: CASSYGQEEGETQYF.

The V gene is TRBV6-6, the J gene TRBJ2-2; D may be TRBD2 (5 bases). In germline, CDR1 is MNHNY, CDR2 SVGAGI (reference sequence). V was shortened by 3 bases and J by 1 base, with 6 bases between the two germline ends. The CDR3 is 14 residues long. The CDR3 is CASSYRENTGELFF. Here the CDR3 DNA reads TGTGCCAGCAGTTATCGGGAGAACACCGGGGAGCTGTTTTTT.

Only a few counts were recorded for this clone. The chain recombines TRBV5-6 with TRBJ1-5, with TRBD1 matching over 11 bases. Trimming cost V 4 bases and J 6 bases; bases outside gene matches: 12. This CDR3 has 17 residues. Germline CDR1 is SGHDT and CDR2 is YYEEEE. This CDR3 reads CASSSSLDRGRGQPQHF. The CDR3 nucleotides read TGTGCCAGCAGCAGCTCCTTGGACAGGGGGCGGGGTCAGCCCCAGCATTTT.

This clone was counted a few times. The rearrangement joins TRBV7-9 to TRBJ2-7; D gene uncertain. The CDR3 is 11 amino acids. Germline V gene lookup returns CDR1 SEHNR and CDR2 FQNEAQ (reference sequence). Deletions cut 5 bases from V and 6 bases from J, with 8 bases between. The CDR3 spells CASSPHSEQYF. CDR3 nucleotide sequence: TGTGCCAGCAGCCCTCACAGCGAGCAGTACTTC.

The chain links TRBV5-1 to TRBJ2-7; 7 bases are shared with TRBD1. Looked up from germline, CDR1 is SGHRS and CDR2 is YFSETQ. This CDR3 is 14 amino acids long. V was pared by 3 bases and J by 4 bases, with 7 bases of the junction left unmatched. The CDR3 protein is CASSYSTGKYEQYF. The CDR3, as DNA: TGCGCCAGCAGCTACTCGACAGGGAAGTACGAGCAGTACTTC.

DNA for the CDR3: TGTGCCAGCAGTCCGGGACTAAATTGGTACGAGCAGTACTTC. This codes for CASSPGLNWYEQYF. The rearrangement links TRBV27 to TRBJ2-7; 7 bases are shared with TRBD2. Germline CDR1 and CDR2: MNHEY and SMNVEV (reference sequence). CDR3 length: 14 amino acids. J lost 4 bases, V lost 5 bases, and 8 bases had no gene match.

This clone was counted only a few times. V and J are TRBV30 and TRBJ2-1, with D possibly TRBD2 on 6 matching bases. Germline V lookup: CDR1 GTSNPN, CDR2 SVGIG (reference sequence). Trimming cost V 0 bases and J 0 bases, with 12 bases left between them. This CDR3 is built from 16 residues. In DNA, the CDR3 is TGTGCCTGGAGTGTATACGGGAGTATCTCCTACAATGAGCAGTTCTTC. Protein sequence: CAWSVYGSISYNEQFF.

This clone was found a few times. The genes are TRBV5-1 and TRBJ2-7, with D perhaps matching TRBD2 (7 bases). V gave up 0 bases and J gave up 5 bases, with 21 bases separating them. The CDR3 length is 17 residues. From germline, CDR1 is SGHRS and CDR2 YFSETQ. The CDR3, as DNA: TGCGCCAGCAGCTTGGGGGGTTTCCGGGGGGCGAAAGACGAGCAGTACTTC. It translates to CASSLGGFRGAKDEQYF.

This clone was observed a handful of times. This rearrangement joins TRBV18 to TRBJ2-7; D not certain. The CDR3 covers 12 residues. Germline CDR1 is KGHSH and CDR2 is LQKENI. V lost 5 bases and J 1 base, leaving 6 bases between the germline ends. DNA for the CDR3: TGTGCCAGCTCATCAGGTTCCTACGAGCAGTACTTC. Translating it yields CASSSGSYEQYF.

The chain joins TRBV4-1 to TRBJ2-3; D might be TRBD2 (5 bases). Trimming shortened V by 0 bases and J by 0 bases, and 7 bases separated the two germline ends. The CDR3 contains 15 residues. Germline V gene data show CDR1 as MGHRA and CDR2 as YSYEKL. This CDR3 is CASSQDQRSTDTQYF. The CDR3 nucleotides are TGCGCCAGCAGCCAAGACCAGCGGAGCACAGATACGCAGTATTTT.

The chain employs TRBV5-1 and TRBJ1-3; TRBD1 aligns across 7 bases. Germline V gene data show CDR1 as SGHRS and CDR2 as YFSETQ. The CDR3 covers 15 residues. J lost 6 bases, V lost 2 bases, and 8 bases had no gene match. The CDR3 protein is CASSLSTGAANTIYF. The CDR3 nucleotides read TGCGCCAGCAGCTTAAGCACAGGGGCCGCAAACACCATATATTTT.

This clone was seen a handful of times. V and J are TRBV25-1 and TRBJ2-7, with TRBD2 matching 7 bases. Germline assignment: CDR1 MGHDK and CDR2 SYGVNS. V was clipped by 6 bases and J by 6 bases; unmatched bases: 23. The CDR3 has 18 amino acids. As DNA, the CDR3 is TGTGCCAGCAGGGGGCGGGGGAAGGTCGGGCTATTATCGGGCGAGCAGTACTTC. This sequence encodes CASRGRGKVGLLSGEQYF.

This chain uses TRBV7-2 with TRBJ1-3; the D is unclear. Germline lookup yields CDR1 SGHTA and CDR2 FQGNSA. CDR3 size: 17 residues. V shed 2 bases and J shed 0 bases, with 14 bases lying between them. CDR3 residues: CASSLLSGSFSGNTIYF. The CDR3 nucleotides read TGTGCCAGCAGCTTACTCTCGGGTTCCTTCTCTGGAAACACCATATATTTT.

The chain carries TRBV13 and TRBJ2-7, with D possibly being TRBD2 (5 bases). The germline V gene encodes CDR1 PRHDT and CDR2 FYEKMQ (reference sequence). V shed 5 bases and J shed 0 bases, with 11 bases lying between them. CDR3 length equals 14 residues. For the CDR3, the DNA is TGTGCCAGCAGCCCAGACGGAGGCTCCTACGAGCAGTACTTC. Protein product: CASSPDGGSYEQYF.

V gene TRBV28 combines with J gene TRBJ2-7, with D perhaps matching TRBD2 (6 bases). The CDR3 loop spans 13 amino acids. Germline V gene sequence: CDR1 MDHEN, CDR2 SYDVKM. V was clipped by 8 bases and J by 3 bases, with 14 bases between them. This CDR3 is CASGTHVDYEQYF. The CDR3 DNA reads as TGTGCCAGCGGGACTCACGTCGACTACGAGCAGTACTTC.

The chain has TRBV5-5 and TRBJ2-7; no definite D call. Trimming stripped 0 bases from V and 0 bases from J, with 13 bases between. The CDR3 has 16 residues. Germline V gene data show CDR1 as SGHKS and CDR2 as YYEKEE (reference sequence). The CDR3 here is CASSLAVPPSSYEQYF. For the CDR3, the DNA is TGTGCCAGCAGCTTGGCGGTGCCACCTAGCTCCTACGAGCAGTACTTC.

DNA for the CDR3: TGTGCCAGCAGCGCTCAACTAGCGGGAGGGGGTTATTACAATGAGCAGTTCTTC. It is translated as CASSAQLAGGGYYNEQFF. This chain links TRBV9 with TRBJ2-1, with 13 bases lining up with TRBD2. CDR1 SGDLS and CDR2 YYNGEE come from the germline V gene. CDR3 length equals 18 residues. V gave up 3 bases and J gave up 4 bases; unmatched junction bases: 10.

This clone has more than one count but fewer than ten. The chain employs TRBV7-8 and TRBJ1-2, with 8 bases fitting TRBD1. J lost 3 bases, V lost 1 base, and 10 bases had no gene match. The CDR3 runs to 17 residues. Germline lookup yields CDR1 SGHVS and CDR2 FQNEAQ. The CDR3 nucleotides read TGTGCCAGCAGCTTAGTAATTCGGGCAGGGGGCGACTATGGCTACACCTTC. Its protein product is CASSLVIRAGGDYGYTF.

This clone was seen only a few times. The CDR3 DNA follows: TGTGCCAGCAGTTTAAAGTTCAAAGGGGACTACGAGCAGTACTTC. This encodes CASSLKFKGDYEQYF. V is TRBV27 and J is TRBJ2-5; tentative D call: TRBD1 (5 bases). The J call is in doubt because the DNA end fits TRBJ2-7 better. Germline values: CDR1 MNHEY, CDR2 SMNVEV (reference sequence). The CDR3 totals 15 residues.

The chain has TRBV27 and TRBJ1-1; 7 positions match TRBD1. This CDR3 is built from 14 residues. From germline, CDR1 is MNHEY and CDR2 SMNVEV (reference sequence). After removal of 5 bases from V and 7 bases from J, the junction contained 10 bases not matched to a gene. The chain's CDR3 is CASSTLTGNGEAFF. DNA of the CDR3: TGTGCCAGCAGTACCTTGACAGGGAACGGTGAAGCTTTCTTT.

This clone was seen only once. The gene calls are TRBV29-1 and TRBJ2-1; D may be TRBD1 (7 bases). V was shortened by 6 bases and J by 0 bases, with 12 bases between the two germline ends. Germline CDR1 is SQVTM and CDR2 is ANQGSEA. The CDR3 loop spans 14 amino acids. The CDR3 is CSVRRDSSYNEQFF. In DNA, the CDR3 is TGCAGCGTAAGGCGGGACAGCTCCTACAATGAGCAGTTCTTC.

The chain recombines TRBV25-1 with TRBJ2-2; a possible D gene is TRBD1 (6 bases). The CDR3 has 15 residues. V gave up 4 bases and J gave up 6 bases, with 15 bases separating them. Per germline, CDR1 MGHDK and CDR2 SYGVNS. The CDR3 DNA follows: TGTGCCAGCAGTGGGGCAGGGGTCGGTCCCGGGGAGCTGTTTTTT. It yields the protein CASSGAGVGPGELFF.